A single sample gave rise to the 13 T cell receptor beta chains below, sequenced in a study of blood T cells in healthy people across ages. PCR was performed a second time for about 6 to 12 cycles using a sample-barcoded 5' primer and a J-beta primer mix. TCRdb re-called the 5' RACE reads through MiXCR, storing one row per CDR3 protein. The sample lists hundreds of thousands of distinct CDR3 sequences; less than 60% were seen once. Source material: blood. The receptors were sampled from an elderly man in good health.

This clonotype was observed a few times. This chain uses TRBV7-9 with TRBJ2-7; D is unresolved. CDR3 length: 13 amino acids. The germline CDR1 and CDR2 sequences are SEHNR and FQNEAQ (reference sequence). V shed 4 bases and J shed 6 bases, with 13 bases lying between them. The CDR3 is CASSWEGVGEQYF. The CDR3 nucleotides read TGTGCCAGCAGCTGGGAAGGTGTCGGCGAGCAGTACTTC.

This clonotype was detected a few times. J is TRBJ1-2 and V is TRBV3-1, with a possible D match to TRBD1 (5 bases). Germline assignment: CDR1 LGHDT and CDR2 YNNKEL (reference sequence). The CDR3 is made up of 15 amino acids. Trimming shortened V by 0 bases and J by 5 bases, and 13 bases separated the two germline ends. CDR3 sequence reads: CASSQDLGGWYGYTF. CDR3 DNA sequence: TGTGCCAGCAGCCAAGATCTTGGGGGTTGGTATGGCTACACCTTC.

The genes are TRBV5-1 and TRBJ2-7; perhaps TRBD1 as D (6 bases). Germline V gene lookup returns CDR1 SGHRS and CDR2 YFSETQ. CDR3 length: 14 amino acids. Trimming stripped 3 bases from V and 7 bases from J, with 17 bases between. The CDR3 loop is CASSSGTLNNEQYF. DNA of the CDR3: TGCGCCAGCAGCTCCGGGACATTAAACAATGAGCAGTACTTC.

This chain links TRBV7-2 with TRBJ2-1; perhaps TRBD2 as D (6 bases). In germline, CDR1 is SGHTA, CDR2 FQGNSA. CDR3 length: 15 residues. V was clipped by 1 base and J by 8 bases, with 15 bases between them. CDR3 sequence: CTSSLEATSPYEQFF. As DNA, the CDR3 is TGTACCAGCAGCTTAGAGGCGACTAGTCCCTATGAGCAGTTCTTC.

V and J are TRBV3-1 and TRBJ2-3, with D unclear. The V end lost 0 bases, the J end lost 0 bases, and 13 bases lay between the germline ends. There are 17 residues in the CDR3. Germline V CDR1 and CDR2: LGHDT, YNNKEL (reference sequence). The CDR3 nucleotides read TGTGCCAGCAGCCAAGACCTTTCGCGGCCTAGCACAGATACGCAGTATTTT. This codes for CASSQDLSRPSTDTQYF.

The chain couples TRBV12-5 to TRBJ2-1; TRBD2 might be the D (5 bases). Germline loops: CDR1 LGHNT, CDR2 FRNRAP. The CDR3 is 19 amino acids. V was cut by 3 bases and J by 4 bases, with 25 bases left in between. CDR3 in amino acids: CASGFSPNRELEGYNEQFF. CDR3 nucleotides: TGTGCTAGTGGTTTTTCTCCGAACAGAGAGTTAGAGGGTTACAATGAGCAGTTCTTC. The entire variable domain, with the rest obtained from reference TRBV12-5 and TRBJ2-1, is as follows: DARVTQTPRHKVTEMGQEVTMRCQPILGHNTVFWYRQTMMQGLELLAYFRNRAPLDDSGMPKDRFSAEMPDATLATLKIQPSEPRDSAVYFCASGFSPNRELEGYNEQFFGPGTRLTVL.

The rearrangement links TRBV2 to TRBJ1-5; 7 nucleotides agree with TRBD1. In germline, CDR1 is SNHLY, CDR2 FYNNEI. V gave up 2 bases and J gave up 4 bases; unmatched junction bases: 5. CDR3 length: 15 amino acids. The CDR3 sequence: CASSERGRTNQPQHF. CDR3 in DNA: TGTGCCAGCAGTGAAAGGGGGCGGACTAATCAGCCCCAGCATTTT.

This chain uses TRBV5-1 with TRBJ2-3, with D possibly matching TRBD1 (5 bases). V was trimmed by 5 bases and J by 4 bases, leaving 14 bases between them. The CDR3 runs 14 residues. Germline CDR1 reads SGHRS; CDR2 reads YFSETQ. CDR3 protein: CASRTQGFPDTQYF. The CDR3 coding sequence is TGCGCCAGCAGGACCCAGGGTTTCCCAGATACGCAGTATTTT.

The chain couples TRBV27 to TRBJ2-5; D is possibly TRBD2 (5 bases). The CDR3 length is 14 residues. Trimming took 6 bases from V and 2 from J, leaving 13 bases between them. Germline V gene sequence: CDR1 MNHEY, CDR2 SMNVEV (reference sequence). The CDR3 reads CASRRRAAQETQYF. In DNA form, the CDR3 reads TGTGCCAGCAGAAGACGAGCGGCGCAAGAGACCCAGTACTTC.

V gene TRBV27 combines with J gene TRBJ2-7; TRBD1 or TRBD2 may be the D gene (6 bases each). Trimming removed 5 bases from V and 4 bases from J, with 21 bases in between. Germline values: CDR1 MNHEY, CDR2 SMNVEV (reference sequence). The CDR3 runs 16 residues. The CDR3 protein is CASSHPWAGAGYEQYF. The CDR3 region has the DNA TGTGCCAGCAGTCACCCCTGGGCAGGGGCGGGATACGAGCAGTACTTC.

V is TRBV7-9 and J is TRBJ2-7, with unresolved D. Germline V gives CDR1 SEHNR, CDR2 FQNEAQ (reference sequence). Trimming removed 3 bases from V and 4 bases from J, with 13 bases in between. The CDR3 has 14 amino acids. The CDR3 DNA follows: TGTGCCAGCAGCTTTGTAGGGCAGAATTACGAGCAGTACTTC. It is translated as CASSFVGQNYEQYF.

The chain employs TRBV5-1 and TRBJ1-2; 8 bases match TRBD1. The germline gives CDR1 SGHRS, CDR2 YFSETQ. The CDR3 consists of 15 residues. Trimming removed 3 bases from V and 4 bases from J; junction bases left unmatched: 8. CDR3 amino acids: CASSYPGGEPYGYTF. CDR3 DNA sequence: TGCGCCAGCAGCTACCCAGGGGGCGAGCCCTATGGCTACACCTTC. The full variable domain, rest sourced from reference TRBV5-1 and TRBJ1-2, is KAGVTQTPRYLIKTRGQQVTLSCSPISGHRSVSWYQQTPGQGLQFLFEYFSETQRNKGNFPGRFSGRQFSNSRSEMNVSTLELGDSALYLCASSYPGGEPYGYTFGSGTRLTVV.

The chain couples TRBV7-9 to TRBJ2-7, with 8 bases matching TRBD1. The V and J ends lost 5 bases and 3 bases, in that order; junction bases with no gene match: 6. Germline V gene data show CDR1 as SEHNR and CDR2 as FQNEAQ (reference sequence). The CDR3 contains 14 residues. The CDR3 loop is CASSPTGAFYEQYF. The DNA of the CDR3 is TGTGCCAGCAGCCCGACAGGGGCCTTCTACGAGCAGTACTTC.